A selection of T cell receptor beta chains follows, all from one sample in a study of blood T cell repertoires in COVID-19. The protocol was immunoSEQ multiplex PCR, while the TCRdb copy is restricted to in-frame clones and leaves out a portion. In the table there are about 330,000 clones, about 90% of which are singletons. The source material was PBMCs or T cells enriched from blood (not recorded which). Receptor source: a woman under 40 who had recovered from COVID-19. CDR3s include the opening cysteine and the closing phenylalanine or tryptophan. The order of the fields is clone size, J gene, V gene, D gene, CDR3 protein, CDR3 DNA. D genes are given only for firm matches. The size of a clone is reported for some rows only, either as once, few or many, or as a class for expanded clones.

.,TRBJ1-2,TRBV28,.,CASSLRARLTGYTF,TGTGCCAGCAGTTTACGCGCCAGGCTGACTGGCTACACCTTC
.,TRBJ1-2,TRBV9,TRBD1,CASRTGLRGYTF,TGTGCCAGCAGGACAGGGTTACGGGGCTACACCTTC
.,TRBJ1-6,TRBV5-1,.,CASSLEAGVLSPLHF,TGCGCCAGCAGCTTGGAGGCAGGGGTGCTCTCACCCCTCCACTTT
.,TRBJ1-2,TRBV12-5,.,CASGPTGYPYGYTF,TGTGCTAGTGGTCCTACAGGGTATCCCTATGGCTACACCTTC
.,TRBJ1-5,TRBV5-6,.,CASSRYLSGQPQHF,TGTGCCAGCAGCCGGTACCTCTCGGGTCAGCCCCAGCATTTT
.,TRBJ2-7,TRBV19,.,CASSIRGISYEQYF,TGTGCCAGTAGTATACGGGGGATTTCCTACGAGCAGTACTTC
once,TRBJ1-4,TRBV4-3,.,CASSQTGLEKLFF,TGCGCCAGCAGCCAAACGGGACTTGAAAAACTGTTTTTT
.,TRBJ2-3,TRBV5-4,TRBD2,CASSLGLAPSTDTQYF,TGTGCCAGCAGCTTGGGACTAGCTCCGTCCACAGATACGCAGTATTTT
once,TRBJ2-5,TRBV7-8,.,CASSRVGGSQETQYF,TGTGCCAGCAGCCGCGTGGGGGGTTCACAAGAGACCCAGTACTTC
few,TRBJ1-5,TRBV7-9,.,CASSSTGSIQPQHF,TGTGCCAGCAGCTCAACAGGGAGTATTCAGCCCCAGCATTTT
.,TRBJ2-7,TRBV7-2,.,CASSPPPNRGELYEQYF,TGTGCCAGCAGCCCTCCCCCGAACCGCGGGGAGCTCTACGAGCAGTACTTC
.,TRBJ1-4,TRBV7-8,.,CASSELVEMDEKLFF,TGTGCCAGCAGCGAACTCGTAGAGATGGATGAAAAACTGTTTTTT
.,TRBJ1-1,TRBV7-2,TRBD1,CASTDPGGRNEAFF,TGTGCCAGCACCGACCCAGGGGGAAGAAATGAAGCTTTCTTT
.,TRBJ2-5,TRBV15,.,CATSRVGVAETQYF,TGTGCCACCAGCAGAGTGGGTGTAGCAGAGACCCAGTACTTC
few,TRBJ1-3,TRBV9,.,CASSPGGDSGNTIYF,TGTGCCAGCAGCCCCGGGGGGGACTCTGGAAACACCATATATTTT
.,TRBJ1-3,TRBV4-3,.,CASSQGSGTGNTIYF,TGCGCCAGCAGCCAAGGGAGCGGGACTGGAAACACCATATATTTT
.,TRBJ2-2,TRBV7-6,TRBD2,CASTLRGLMSGELFF,TGTGCCAGCACCCTGCGGGGGTTAATGTCCGGGGAGCTGTTTTTT
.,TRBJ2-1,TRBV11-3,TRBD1,CASSPGQGDGNEQFF,TGTGCCAGCAGCCCGGGACAGGGGGATGGCAATGAGCAGTTCTTC
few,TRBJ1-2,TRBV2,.,CASRGAAGYTF,TGTGCCAGCAGGGGGGCGGCTGGCTACACCTTC
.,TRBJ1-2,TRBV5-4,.,CAGLPGYTF,TGTGCCGGCCTTCCGGGGTACACCTTC
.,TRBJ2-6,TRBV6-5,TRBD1,CASDRGGPGANVLTF,TGTGCCAGCGACAGGGGGGGTCCTGGGGCCAACGTCCTGACTTTC
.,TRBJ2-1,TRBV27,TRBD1,CASSYSTGGGFYEQFF,TGTGCCAGCAGCTACTCAACAGGGGGCGGTTTCTATGAGCAGTTCTTC
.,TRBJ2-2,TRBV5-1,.,CASSFRGAETGELFF,TGCGCCAGCAGCTTCCGGGGGGCGGAGACCGGGGAGCTGTTTTTT
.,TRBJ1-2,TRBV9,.,CASSVGSSLRGFYGYTF,TGTGCCAGCAGCGTAGGGTCCTCGCTGAGGGGGTTCTATGGCTACACCTTC
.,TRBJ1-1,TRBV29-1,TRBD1,CSGQTGGNTEAFF,TGCAGCGGCCAGACAGGGGGAAACACTGAAGCTTTCTTT
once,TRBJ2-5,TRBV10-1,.,CASSRGLQETQYF,TGCGCCAGCAGCAGGGGCCTCCAAGAGACCCAGTACTTC
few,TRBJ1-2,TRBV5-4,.,CASSLVHGAPHGYTF,TGTGCCAGCAGCTTGGTTCACGGAGCCCCCCATGGCTACACCTTC
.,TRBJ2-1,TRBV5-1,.,CASSTHFRGIGNEQFF,TGCGCCAGCAGCACCCACTTCCGGGGGATTGGCAATGAGCAGTTCTTC